This TCR beta chain was observed in a study of patients and donors after allogeneic stem cell transplantation (dated by TCRdb to 2018 to 2020). This clonotype appeared a few times. It lacks a known antigen. It has no much larger one-base neighbor in the sample; base qualities were not kept. The library was produced with RT-PCR. The sequencer listed for this sample is NextSeq 550. The raw public data were reprocessed by TCRdb itself: fastp quality trimming at Q25, MiXCR clonotype calling, in-frame beta chains only. Every CDR3 protein is listed once, alongside the most common genes and DNA of its rows. In this sample the table shows about 410,000 distinct CDR3 sequences, around 16% of which occur a single time. The ten largest clones add up to less than 8% of the sample. Sequenced input: blood, either unsorted or a sorted T cell fraction (not recorded which). The TCR was taken from a human donor who was either an allogeneic HSCT recipient or a stem cell or donor lymphocyte infusion donor (not recorded which). It is not recorded whose cells these are; they may come from a transplant donor.

The DNA sequence reads TGTGCCAGCAGCTTAGTTGGCGGGGGGCTAGCCAAAAACATTCAGTACTTC. Its translation is CASSLVGGGLAKNIQYF. This chain joins TRBV7-8 to TRBJ2-4; 8 nucleotides in the junction match TRBD2. From V the trimming removes 1 base and from J it removes 0 bases, while the gene matches leave 5 bases of the junction unaccounted for. Counted from cysteine to phenylalanine, this CDR3 has 17 amino acids. The retained sequence is limited to the CDR3, 51 bases, with the frame set at the first base. CDR1 and CDR2 are drawn from the germline V gene: SGHVS, FQNEAQ.